Listed below are T cell receptor beta chains from one sample, sequenced in a study of cytomegalovirus exposure and HLA in healthy donors. Produced via immunoSEQ multiplex PCR; TCRdb's table is partial and in-frame only. The table includes roughly 130,000 clones, around 81% detected once. Material for sequencing was PBMCs. Source of these receptors: a man aged 18-30 years in good health and CMV-seronegative. Both conserved end residues are part of each CDR3. D genes are given only for firm matches. Size tells how often a clone was seen (once, few, many) or the class of an expanded clone, and some rows leave it out.

clone_size	d_call	j_call	cdr3_length	v_call	cdr3_nt	cdr3_aa
.	.	TRBJ2-7	15	TRBV5-6	TGTGCCAGCAGCTTGGGCTTCGACAGCTCCTACGAGCAGTACTTC	CASSLGFDSSYEQYF
.	.	TRBJ1-2	15	TRBV7-9	TGTGCCAGCAGCCAGGAGACAGGACAGAGGGATGGCTACACCTTC	CASSQETGQRDGYTF
.	TRBD1	TRBJ2-3	14	TRBV5-1	TGCGCCAGCAGCTTGGCAGGGGGCGCGAATACGCAGTATTTT	CASSLAGGANTQYF
.	.	TRBJ1-1	15	TRBV28	TGTGCCAGCAGTTCAATATGGGTACCGGGTACTGAAGCTTTCTTT	CASSSIWVPGTEAFF
.	.	TRBJ1-5	14	TRBV7-6	TGTGCCAGCAGCCAAACGGGGGGTAGTCAGCCCCAGCATTTT	CASSQTGGSQPQHF
.	TRBD2	TRBJ2-1	14	TRBV7-9	TGTGCCAGCAGCTTCGGGGGGGCCTACAATGAGCAGTTCTTC	CASSFGGAYNEQFF
.	.	TRBJ1-3	15	TRBV6-1	TGTGCCAGCAGTCGGGGGGCGCGGTATGGAAACACCATATATTTT	CASSRGARYGNTIYF
.	.	TRBJ2-7	13	TRBV27	TGTGCCAGCAGTTTATTCTACCCAAATTCGTTCTTCTTC	CASSLFYPNSFFF
.	.	TRBJ2-2	15	TRBV19	TGTGCCAGTAGTATAGATCTGGGGGGTACCGGGGAGCTGTTTTTT	CASSIDLGGTGELFF
.	.	TRBJ1-1	14	TRBV7-9	TGTGCCAGCAGCTTAGCACGGGAGAACACTGAAGCTTTCTTT	CASSLARENTEAFF
few	TRBD1	TRBJ2-7	14	TRBV7-9	TGTGCCAGCAGCTTGACAGGGGGCGCAGTCGAGCAGTACTTC	CASSLTGGAVEQYF
few	TRBD2	TRBJ2-6	14	TRBV4-2	TGTGCCAGCAGCCCTAGCGGTGGGGCCAACGTCCTGACTTTC	CASSPSGGANVLTF
.	TRBD1	TRBJ1-3	14	TRBV7-9	TGTGCCAGCAGCCCAGGGACAGCGCGAAACACCATATATTTT	CASSPGTARNTIYF
.	TRBD1	TRBJ2-7	14	TRBV28	TGTGCCAGCAGCCCAGACAGGGGAAGGAACGAGCAGTACTTC	CASSPDRGRNEQYF
.	.	TRBJ2-5	18	TRBV7-4	TGTGCCAGCAGCTTATGGTGGTGCAGTGGGGGGAACCAAGAGACCCAGTACTTC	CASSLWWCSGGNQETQYF
.	TRBD1	TRBJ1-3	15	TRBV7-9	TGTGCCATATCCCGGGACAGGAGATCTGGAAACACCATATATTTT	CAISRDRRSGNTIYF
.	.	TRBJ2-7	14	TRBV5-8	TGTGCCAGCAGCTACACAGGGTCGGGCTACGAGCAGTACTTC	CASSYTGSGYEQYF
few	.	TRBJ2-2	14	TRBV5-5	TGTGCCAGCAGCTGGAGGGGGAACACCGGGGAGCTGTTTTTT	CASSWRGNTGELFF
.	.	TRBJ1-6	16	TRBV9	TGTGCCAGCAGCGTAGAACAGGGCTCCTATAATTCACCCCTCCACTTT	CASSVEQGSYNSPLHF
.	.	TRBJ1-1	14	TRBV11-1	TGTGCCAGCAGTAAGAGGGTTGAACACTTTGAAGCTTTCTTT	CASSKRVEHFEAFF
few	TRBD1	TRBJ1-2	15	TRBV7-6	TGTGCCAGCAGCTTAGATCCGACAGGGAACTATGGCTACACCTTC	CASSLDPTGNYGYTF
.	.	TRBJ2-7	13	TRBV9	TGTGCCAGCAGCGCCCGGCCGGAGGGGGAGCAGTACTTC	CASSARPEGEQYF
once	.	TRBJ1-2	14	TRBV11-2	TGTGCCAGCAGCTTAGATGGAGGGTTTGATGGCTACACCTTC	CASSLDGGFDGYTF
.	TRBD2	TRBJ2-7	14	TRBV15	TGTGCCACCAGCAGAACGGGACTAAACTACGAGCAGTACTTC	CATSRTGLNYEQYF
.	TRBD2	TRBJ2-1	15	TRBV5-1	TGCGCCAGCAGCGGACAAGCGGGGGCAGTCAATGAGCAGTTCTTC	CASSGQAGAVNEQFF
.	.	TRBJ1-5	13	TRBV7-9	TGTGCCAGCAACAAAGGGGCCAATCAGCCCCAGCATTTT	CASNKGANQPQHF
.	TRBD1	TRBJ2-3	14	TRBV12-5	TGTGCTAGTGGCCCGGGACAGCGCACAGATACGCAGTATTTT	CASGPGQRTDTQYF
.	.	TRBJ2-3	22	TRBV21-1	TGTGCCAGCAGCAAAGGAATGAAGGGGGACAGGGGGTTTGGCCCGGCCACAGATACGCAGTATTTT	CASSKGMKGDRGFGPATDTQYF
.	TRBD1	TRBJ1-4	16	TRBV13	TGTGCCAGCAGCTCCTACAGGGGGCTTTATAATGAAAAACTGTTTTTT	CASSSYRGLYNEKLFF
.	.	TRBJ2-7	15	TRBV4-3	TGCGCCAGCAGCCAAGATTTGTTGGGAGCCTACGAGCAGTACTTC	CASSQDLLGAYEQYF
.	.	TRBJ1-6	17	TRBV4-1	TGCGCCAGCAGCCAAGATAGTGACAGCTCCTATAATTCACCCCTCCACTTT	CASSQDSDSSYNSPLHF
.	.	TRBJ2-7	12	TRBV5-6	TGTGCCAGCAGTTCGATACCAGGGGAGCAGTACTTC	CASSSIPGEQYF
once	.	TRBJ2-7	12	TRBV5-1	TGCGCCAGCTCGGGACAAAACTACGAGCAGTACTTC	CASSGQNYEQYF
.	.	TRBJ1-1	14	TRBV29-1	TGCAGCACGGGAGGAAGCGGACCGCACACTGAAGCTTTCTTT	CSTGGSGPHTEAFF
.	.	TRBJ2-1	14	TRBV7-6	TGTGCCAGCAGCTTTACGGACAGTCGGGATGAGCAGTTCTTC	CASSFTDSRDEQFF
few	TRBD1	TRBJ1-1	12	TRBV6-6	TGTGCCAGCAGCCCTCGGACAGGTGAAGCTTTCTTT	CASSPRTGEAFF
.	.	TRBJ1-5	11	TRBV12-5	TGTGCTAGTGGTTGGCATCAGCCCCAGCATTTT	CASGWHQPQHF
.	TRBD1	TRBJ1-1	14	TRBV19	TGTGCCAGTAGTATCCAGGGGGCGAACACTGAAGCTTTCTTT	CASSIQGANTEAFF
.	TRBD1	TRBJ1-2	13	TRBV29-1	TGCAGCACTCCCGGGACAGGGGTTCGGGGCTACACCTTC	CSTPGTGVRGYTF
few	.	TRBJ2-7	12	TRBV10-1	TGCGCCAGCAGTGCGGACAGCTACGAGCAGTACTTC	CASSADSYEQYF
.	TRBD1	TRBJ1-5	16	TRBV5-6	TGTGCCAGCAGCTTAGGACAGGGGAGCTCGAATCAGCCCCAGCATTTT	CASSLGQGSSNQPQHF
.	.	TRBJ1-1	15	TRBV9	TGTGCCAGCAGCGTAGAAGGGCAGGGGAACACTGAAGCTTTCTTT	CASSVEGQGNTEAFF
.	.	TRBJ2-5	13	TRBV9	TGTGCCAGCAGCGTAGGAGCGCTGGAGACCCAGTACTTC	CASSVGALETQYF
.	TRBD1	TRBJ2-7	15	TRBV11-3	TGTGCCAGCAGTTCCACCGGGACAGGGCGCTACGAGCAGTACTTC	CASSSTGTGRYEQYF
.	.	TRBJ2-3	14	TRBV6-4	TGTGCCAGCAGACCACTACCTAGCACAGATACGCAGTATTTT	CASRPLPSTDTQYF
.	.	TRBJ1-2	13	TRBV7-9	TGTGCCAGCAGAGGGGTTAGTGGTTATGGCTACACCTTC	CASRGVSGYGYTF
.	TRBD1	TRBJ2-6	16	TRBV19	TGTGCCAGTAGTGGGGAACAGGGGGCTGGGGCCAACGTCCTGACTTTC	CASSGEQGAGANVLTF
.	.	TRBJ1-5	14	TRBV30	TGTGCCTGGAGCCCCGGGGTGGAGAATCAGCCCCAGCATTTT	CAWSPGVENQPQHF
.	.	TRBJ1-5	14	TRBV7-9	TGTGCCAGCTCAGGGCCTAATAGCAATCAGCCCCAGCATTTT	CASSGPNSNQPQHF
.	TRBD1	TRBJ1-1	16	TRBV12-5	TGTGCTAGTGATTCACCGCCGGGACAGGGGGTACCTGAAGCTTTCTTT	CASDSPPGQGVPEAFF
.	TRBD1	TRBJ2-7	15	TRBV28	TGTGCCAGCTCCCGACCGGGACAGGGCTCCTACGAGCAGTACTTC	CASSRPGQGSYEQYF
.	.	TRBJ1-3	12	TRBV19	TGTGCCAGTAGTCCCCAGGGAAACACCATATATTTT	CASSPQGNTIYF
.	TRBD2	TRBJ2-2	16	TRBV25-1	TGTGCCAGCCGCATTAGCGGGGGGGGAATTACCGGGGAGCTGTTTTTT	CASRISGGGITGELFF
few	.	TRBJ2-4	13	TRBV5-1	TGCGCCAGCAGGAGGGGGGCCAAAAACATTCAGTACTTC	CASRRGAKNIQYF
.	.	TRBJ2-7	15	TRBV7-2	TGTGCCAGCAGCCCCCAGGTCTCGACCTCCTACGAGCAGTACTTC	CASSPQVSTSYEQYF
few	.	TRBJ1-2	14	TRBV5-1	TGCGCCAGCAGCTTGTATGGCAGGGGCTATGGCTACACCTTC	CASSLYGRGYGYTF
.	TRBD1	TRBJ1-1	12	TRBV14	TGTGCCAGCAGCCGACTACAGGGGTCAGCTTTCTTT	CASSRLQGSAFF